The sequence of this T cell receptor beta chain was determined in a study of immune heterogeneity within non-small cell lung tumors. Template material for each sample was 550 to 650 ng of bulk tumor genomic DNA. Surgeons took several biopsies per primary tumor, spaced far apart, during surgery. Patients with untreated, newly diagnosed non-small cell lung cancer underwent curative surgery. Multiplex PCR employing 32 V and 13 J primers generated amplicons of the TCR beta CDR3. TCRdb redid the calling of the multiplex PCR reads with MiXCR, one entry per CDR3 protein. The profile shows 6,000 to 8,500 distinct CDR3 sequences, roughly a fifth of them singletons. In its sample, this clonotype was seen many times. Per the germline V gene, CDR1 is MNHNS and CDR2 is SASEGT. After removal of 6 bases from V and 14 bases from J, the junction contained 13 bases not matched to a gene. CDR3 size: 13 residues.

The TCR comes from a man aged 60-69 years with non-small cell lung cancer. This chain uses TRBV6-1 with TRBJ2-1; 7 nucleotides align to TRBD2. Sequenced input: lung tumor tissue. The CDR3 here is CASSPRAREAEFF. The CDR3 coding sequence is TGTGCCAGCAGCCCTAGGGCACGGGAGGCGGAGTTCTTC.